The rows below give T cell receptor beta chains drawn from one sample of a study of blood T cell repertoires in COVID-19. Produced via immunoSEQ multiplex PCR; TCRdb's table is partial and in-frame only. This sample yields a few hundred thousand clones, of which approximately 90% are seen a single time; 0.8% to 0.85% belongs to the top ten. The specimen was peripheral blood. The receptors come from a man aged 18 to 30 with COVID-19, enrolled during active disease. Each CDR3 is given with its conserved first and last residue. A D gene is named only where the DNA matches it firmly. Not every row has a clone size; where given, it reads once, few, many or a size class.

TRBV19	NA	TRBJ2-7	NA	CASSTGGYGGPYEQYF	TGTGCCAGTAGTACGGGTGGGTATGGAGGTCCCTACGAGCAGTACTTC
TRBV19	TRBD1	TRBJ2-1	NA	CASGAGTGVNEQFF	TGTGCCAGTGGGGCCGGGACAGGGGTCAATGAGCAGTTCTTC
TRBV5-6	NA	TRBJ2-1	NA	CASSFFSLHEQFF	TGTGCCAGCAGCTTCTTTAGCTTGCATGAGCAGTTCTTC
TRBV11-2	NA	TRBJ1-2	once	CASSLERGANYGYTF	TGTGCCAGCAGCTTAGAACGCGGGGCAAACTATGGCTACACCTTC
TRBV10-3	NA	TRBJ1-5	few	CAISAQTGSQPQHF	TGTGCCATCAGTGCGCAAACAGGTAGTCAGCCCCAGCATTTT
TRBV30	TRBD2	TRBJ2-3	NA	CAWGTTASTDTQYF	TGTGCCTGGGGGACTACCGCTAGCACAGATACGCAGTATTTT
TRBV10-1	NA	TRBJ2-7	NA	CASSEMGQHHF	TGCGCCAGCAGTGAGATGGGACAACACCACTTC
TRBV15	NA	TRBJ2-7	few	CATSREDRHYEQYF	TGTGCCACCAGCAGAGAAGACAGGCACTACGAGCAGTACTTC
TRBV5-1	TRBD1	TRBJ1-1	few	CASSYSGGGATEAFF	TGCGCCAGCAGCTACTCAGGGGGCGGGGCCACTGAAGCTTTCTTT
TRBV30	NA	TRBJ2-7	NA	CAWSELLEQYF	TGTGCCTGGAGTGAGCTTCTAGAGCAGTACTTC
TRBV10-1	TRBD1	TRBJ2-7	few	CASSEGQGYEQYF	TGCGCCAGCAGTGAGGGACAGGGCTACGAGCAGTACTTC
TRBV19	TRBD1	TRBJ2-2	NA	CASSIEGAGTGELFF	TGTGCCAGTAGCATTGAGGGGGCGGGCACCGGGGAGCTGTTTTTT
TRBV6-5	NA	TRBJ1-1	NA	CAGGRRTGRGTEAFF	TGTGCCGGGGGTCGTCGGACCGGCAGGGGCACTGAAGCTTTCTTT
TRBV18	TRBD1	TRBJ2-6	NA	CASSLTTGEANVLTF	TGTGCCAGCTCACTAACGACAGGGGAGGCCAACGTCCTGACTTTC
TRBV21-1	NA	TRBJ1-6	NA	CASSKGGQVGAYNSPLHF	TGTGCCAGCAGCAAAGGGGGACAGGTAGGCGCCTATAATTCACCCCTCCACTTT
TRBV5-6	NA	TRBJ1-2	NA	CASSLGTVWGVEGYTF	TGTGCCAGCAGCTTGGGGACAGTGTGGGGCGTGGAGGGCTACACCTTC
TRBV10-2	NA	TRBJ2-7	NA	CASRQTGRDEQYF	TGCGCCAGCAGGCAGACAGGACGGGACGAGCAGTACTTC
TRBV7-3	TRBD1	TRBJ2-1	NA	CASSLRQGVRNEQFF	TGTGCCAGCAGCTTAAGACAGGGTGTTCGGAATGAGCAGTTCTTC
TRBV19	NA	TRBJ1-2	NA	CASSPVTTSKQGIDGYTF	TGTGCCAGTAGTCCTGTCACCACTTCGAAACAGGGCATCGATGGCTACACCTTC
TRBV7-9	TRBD2	TRBJ2-2	NA	CASSHLNKRGGTGELFF	TGTGCCAGCAGTCATCTTAATAAGCGGGGAGGGACCGGGGAGCTGTTTTTT
TRBV18	TRBD2	TRBJ2-1	NA	CASSQGLAGAVDNEQFF	TGTGCCAGCTCACAAGGACTAGCGGGGGCGGTGGACAATGAGCAGTTCTTC
TRBV2	NA	TRBJ2-7	NA	CASNGVGVNEQYF	TGTGCCAGCAATGGAGTCGGTGTGAACGAGCAGTACTTC
TRBV7-6	NA	TRBJ2-2	few	CASSLVAVNTGELFF	TGTGCCAGCAGCTTAGTGGCGGTTAACACCGGGGAGCTGTTTTTT
TRBV24-1	TRBD1	TRBJ2-1	NA	CATSGTGQDYNEQFF	TGTGCCACCAGTGGTACGGGACAGGATTACAATGAGCAGTTCTTC
TRBV27	NA	TRBJ2-2	NA	CASSLNTGELFF	TGTGCCAGCAGTCTCAACACCGGGGAGCTGTTTTTT
TRBV28	NA	TRBJ2-7	NA	CASTEGTVSYEQYF	TGTGCCAGCACGGAGGGGACGGTCTCCTACGAGCAGTACTTC
TRBV10-1	TRBD2	TRBJ2-3	NA	CASSDAGGSTDTQYF	TGCGCCAGCAGTGACGCGGGGGGGTCCACAGATACGCAGTATTTT